A single T cell receptor beta chain is shown here with its context. This clone was recorded only once. Which antigen it targets is not known. It has no much larger one-base neighbor in the sample; base qualities were not kept. The same CDR3 arises from other DNA sequences in this sample as well. The sample comes from a study of control samples from healthy donors and cancer patients (dated by TCRdb to 2018 to 2021). The library was prepared using the immunoSEQ multiplex PCR assay. What TCRdb holds here is the immuneACCESS table cut down to in-frame rearrangements. Part of the clones is not present; checked against another copy, under half of the missing clones reflect an unresolved V gene, and the others are unexplained. Present in this sample are 100,000 to 150,000 clones, roughly 90% of which were seen just once. The top ten hold roughly 2% of the sample. V is clipped by 2 bases and J by 0 bases, and the sequence between their germline boundaries is 2 bases long. Measured from the cysteine to the phenylalanine, the CDR3 is 13 residues long. Only the CDR3 region is kept as DNA, spanning 39 bases read in frame from base 1. CDR1 MRHNA and CDR2 SNTAGT are derived from the germline V gene.

Sequenced material: blood. The receptor was isolated from a man younger than 35 in good health. Recombination linked TRBV6-4 to TRBJ2-1, with the identity of the D gene unclear. The CDR3 sequence is CASSDSSYNEQFF. The bases read TGTGCCAGCAGTGACAGCTCCTACAATGAGCAGTTCTTC.